These 8 T cell receptor beta chains came from one sample sequenced in a study of graft-versus-host responses after intestinal transplantation. Sequencing was performed with immunoSEQ multiplex PCR; in TCRdb, only in-frame clones are kept and a portion is missing. The sample consists of 100,000 or so clones, 90% to 95% of them appearing once. No antigen has been assigned to these receptors. Sample: unstimulated CD8+ T cells sorted from spleen or lymph node cells, taken before transplant. The receptors stem from a human donor who was the organ donor for an intestinal transplant.

The CDR3 sequence: CASSIFSTGAYEQYF. CDR3 nucleotides: TGTGCCAGTAGTATCTTCTCGACAGGAGCCTACGAGCAGTACTTC. The chain has TRBV19 and TRBJ2-7, with a weak D call TRBD1 (6 bases). This CDR3 has 15 residues. V gave up 3 bases and J gave up 2 bases, with 14 bases separating them. Looked up from germline, CDR1 is LNHDA and CDR2 is SQIVND (reference sequence).

V gene TRBV5-1 combines with J gene TRBJ2-7; tentative D call: TRBD1 (6 bases). CDR3 size: 14 residues. Trimming took 2 bases from V and 5 from J, leaving 14 bases between them. Germline values: CDR1 SGHRS, CDR2 YFSETQ. This CDR3 is CASSFTTGLHEQYF. DNA of the CDR3: TGCGCCAGCAGCTTTACCACAGGGCTTCACGAGCAGTACTTC. The whole variable domain, remainder taken from reference TRBV5-1 and TRBJ2-7, is KAGVTQTPRYLIKTRGQQVTLSCSPISGHRSVSWYQQTPGQGLQFLFEYFSETQRNKGNFPGRFSGRQFSNSRSEMNVSTLELGDSALYLCASSFTTGLHEQYFGPGTRLTVT.

This clone was seen just once. V and J are TRBV4-1 and TRBJ1-5, with D uncertain. This CDR3 has 16 amino acids. Germline V CDR1 and CDR2: MGHRA, YSYEKL. V shed 4 bases and J shed 2 bases, with 15 bases lying between them. CDR3 in DNA: TGCGCCAGCAGCCCCCGATCTTCTCGGGGCAATCAGCCCCAGCATTTT. Amino acids: CASSPRSSRGNQPQHF.

CDR3 DNA sequence: TGTGCCAGCAGTCCGTGGACAAGAACAGAATATACGCAGTATTTT. Translating it yields CASSPWTRTEYTQYF. The V call is TRBV28, the J call TRBJ2-3; the D gene is possibly TRBD1 (5 bases). The CDR3 consists of 15 residues. Germline CDR1 is MDHEN and CDR2 is SYDVKM. The V end lost 5 bases, the J end lost 7 bases, and 19 bases lay between the germline ends.

V usage is TRBV30 and J usage is TRBJ1-6, with 10 bases identical to TRBD1. Unmatched junction bases numbered 4, after V lost 4 bases and J lost 10 bases. The CDR3 sequence is 13 residues long. Per germline, CDR1 GTSNPN and CDR2 SVGIG (reference sequence). The CDR3, as DNA: TGTGCCTGGATGTGGACAGGGGGGTCACCCCTCCACTTT. This translates into CAWMWTGGSPLHF.

With respect to this clone: Mismatch with germline at one junction end may stem from a read error. The gene calls are TRBV9 and TRBJ2-1; 8 bases map to TRBD2. CDR3 length equals 17 residues. Germline lookup yields CDR1 SGDLS and CDR2 YYNGEE. CDR3 protein: CASSVLPGGSSDNEQFF. As DNA, the CDR3 is TGTGCCAGCAGCGTCCTCCCGGGGGGGAGCTCCGACAATGAGCAGTTCTTC.

This sequence joins TRBV28 and TRBJ2-3; the match to TRBD2 covers 9 bases. Per the germline V gene, CDR1 is MDHEN and CDR2 is SYDVKM. V lost 6 bases to trimming and J lost 1 base; unmatched junction nucleotides: 5. The CDR3 contains 15 residues. In nucleotides, the CDR3 is TGTGCCAGCAGGGTACTAGCGGGCCGCACAGATACGCAGTATTTT. The encoded protein is CASRVLAGRTDTQYF.

The genes are TRBV5-8 and TRBJ1-5; D is unclear. Per germline, CDR1 SGHTS and CDR2 YDEGEE. The CDR3 length is 14 residues. V lost 7 bases to trimming and J lost 0 bases, with 11 bases between them. The CDR3 nucleotides read TGTGCCAGCTCTGAGAGAGATAGCAATCAGCCCCAGCATTTT. Translated: CASSERDSNQPQHF.